These 12 T cell receptor beta chains were sequenced from one sample in a study of T cell repertoires in cytomegalovirus infection. TCRdb ran MiXCR on the reads and lists one entry per CDR3 protein. The sample includes about 260,000 distinct CDR3 sequences, around 15% of them seen just once. The sample consisted of PBMCs. These receptor sequences come from a human donor in good health (CMV status not recorded). Some clones in this sample may be carry-over from other donors' samples.

CDR3 bases: TGTGCCAGCAGTTACCAAAGGCCAGGTTACGAGCAGTACTTC. It translates to CASSYQRPGYEQYF. The chain links TRBV6-8 to TRBJ2-7; D remains ambiguous. There are 14 residues in the CDR3. The germline gives CDR1 MNHGY, CDR2 SAAAGT. V lost 2 bases and J 4 bases, leaving 12 bases between the germline ends.

The table lists this clonotype with a few counts. V is TRBV2 and J is TRBJ1-5; 9 bases are shared with TRBD1. The junction had 4 bases not matched to a gene; V was cut back by 4 bases and J by 3 bases. This CDR3 contains 15 residues. CDR1 SNHLY and CDR2 FYNNEI come from the germline V gene. The CDR3 spells CASSGLQGANQPQHF. In nucleotides, the CDR3 is TGTGCCAGCAGTGGTCTACAGGGGGCCAATCAGCCCCAGCATTTT. Drawing the rest from reference TRBV2 and TRBJ1-5, the complete variable domain is EPEVTQTPSHQVTQMGQEVILRCVPISNHLYFYWYRQILGQKVEFLVSFYNNEISEKSEIFDDQFSVERPDGSNFTLKIRSTKLEDSAMYFCASSGLQGANQPQHFGDGTRLSIL.

This chain links TRBV19 with TRBJ1-5, with D maybe TRBD1 (6 bases). The germline V gene encodes CDR1 LNHDA and CDR2 SQIVND (reference sequence). This CDR3 is 13 amino acids long. Trimming stripped 10 bases from V and 7 bases from J, with 17 bases between. CDR3 DNA: TGTGCCACACATACCACAGGGCTCCAGCCCCAGCATTTT. Its protein is CATHTTGLQPQHF.

The chain combines TRBV11-2 with TRBJ2-5; D is unclear. The CDR3 covers 15 residues. The ends were cut back, 1 base at V and 3 bases at J, with 12 bases in the middle. CDR1 and CDR2 from the germline V gene are SGHAT and FQNNGV. CDR3 sequence: CASSLAALSEETQYF. The CDR3 coding sequence is TGTGCCAGCAGCTTAGCGGCCCTATCCGAAGAGACCCAGTACTTC.

This clonotype was recorded at least ten times. J is TRBJ2-2 and V is TRBV7-9, with 11 bases identical to TRBD1. With 5 bases clipped from V and 4 bases from J, the junction kept 9 bases outside the gene matches. The CDR3 loop spans 17 amino acids. CDR1 and CDR2 (germline): SEHNR, FQNEAQ (reference sequence). The CDR3 DNA is TGTGCCAGCAGCCATTCGGCCGGGACAGGGGGCACCGGGGAGCTGTTTTTT. Protein product: CASSHSAGTGGTGELFF.

The chain carries TRBV5-1 and TRBJ1-2, with 7 bases that match TRBD1. Germline loops: CDR1 SGHRS, CDR2 YFSETQ. This CDR3 comprises 19 residues. V lost 4 bases, J lost 2 bases, and 20 bases stayed unmatched. CDR3 nucleotides: TGCGCCAGCAGCCTACCTACAGGGGCTTCCAATAATTTAAACTATGGCTACACCTTC. This translates into CASSLPTGASNNLNYGYTF.

This clonotype was detected many times. The V gene is TRBV6-2 or TRBV6-3, the J gene TRBJ2-5, with 8 nucleotides matching TRBD2. CDR1 MNHEY and CDR2 SVGEGT come from the germline V gene. The length of the CDR3 is 15 residues. V was clipped by 8 bases and J by 0 bases; unmatched bases: 8. CDR3 in amino acids: CASRAGTSDQETQYF. The DNA for the CDR3 is TGTGCCAGCCGAGCCGGGACTAGTGACCAAGAGACCCAGTACTTC.

The V call is TRBV4-3, the J call TRBJ2-7; 8 nucleotides match TRBD2. Germline V gives CDR1 LGHNA, CDR2 YSLEER. The CDR3 loop spans 16 amino acids. V lost 0 bases and J lost 1; bases outside the gene matches: 5. The CDR3 is CASSQDASGLSYEQYF. The CDR3 coding sequence is TGCGCCAGCAGCCAAGATGCTAGCGGGTTGTCCTACGAGCAGTACTTC.

This clonotype was observed at least ten times. CDR3 DNA sequence: TGTGCCAGCAGACCCATAGGGGAAAACACTGAAGCTTTCTTT. Its translation is CASRPIGENTEAFF. This chain links TRBV7-7 with TRBJ1-1, with D possibly TRBD1 on 5 matching bases. The CDR3 has 14 residues. The ends were cut back, 6 bases at V and 2 bases at J, with 13 bases in the middle. From germline, CDR1 is SSHAT and CDR2 FNYEAQ (reference sequence).

This clonotype appeared many times. The rearrangement uses TRBV20-1 and TRBJ2-7; weak D call: TRBD2 (5 bases). The V end lost 0 bases, the J end lost 3 bases, and 15 bases lay between the germline ends. This CDR3 comprises 15 residues. Germline V gives CDR1 DFQATT, CDR2 SNEGSKA (reference sequence). CDR3 DNA: TGCAGTGCTAGAGATCTAGGAACTGACTACTACGAGCAGTACTTC. It specifies CSARDLGTDYYEQYF.

This clonotype has just a few counts. V usage is TRBV5-5 and J usage is TRBJ2-2; D not certain. The germline V gene has CDR1 SGHKS and CDR2 YYEKEE (reference sequence). This CDR3 has 16 residues. Trimming pared 2 bases from V and 0 bases from J, leaving 11 bases between. The CDR3 is CASSFYGVSNTGELFF. The CDR3 DNA is TGTGCCAGCAGCTTTTATGGGGTTTCGAACACCGGGGAGCTGTTTTTT.

In its sample, this clonotype was seen many times. CDR3 amino acids: CASSLERGLAEQFF. The DNA of the CDR3 is TGTGCCAGCAGCCTGGAACGCGGACTAGCGGAGCAGTTCTTC. The V and J genes are TRBV7-2 and TRBJ2-1; 9 bases line up with TRBD2. V trimming: 5 bases; J trimming: 10 bases; junction bases outside the gene matches: 9. CDR1 is SGHTA, CDR2 FQGNSA, per germline. The CDR3 contains 14 residues.